Below are 6 T cell receptor beta chains sequenced from a single sample in a study of Graves' ophthalmopathy and Graves' hyperthyroidism. Transcripts of RNA were the source for amplifying TCR beta CDR3 regions. The first round was an RT-PCR with HTBI primers, and the second round was a multiplex PCR. MiXCR, applied by TCRdb to the multiplex PCR reads, yields one record per CDR3 protein. The sample consists of about 1.2 million distinct CDR3 sequences, about 36% of them appearing once. The sample comprised peripheral blood or thyroid tissue (not recorded which). The receptors were sampled from an adult man with Graves' hyperthyroidism.

This sequence joins TRBV9 and TRBJ2-2; possibly TRBD1 for D (6 bases). CDR3 size: 16 residues. Per germline, CDR1 SGDLS and CDR2 YYNGEE. V lost 3 bases and J lost 11, with 23 bases in between. CDR3 DNA sequence: TGTGCCAGCAGCGCTTACCGGGACATAGCCTCTGGAGAGCTGTTTTTT. Amino acid sequence: CASSAYRDIASGELFF.

This clonotype was seen at least ten times. CDR3 DNA: TGTGCCACCAGCAGAGATGCGTACAGGGGAGAGACCCAGTACTTC. It encodes CATSRDAYRGETQYF. This chain uses TRBV15 with TRBJ2-5; TRBD1 agrees at 7 bases. V shed 0 bases and J 4 bases; nucleotides not matched to a gene: 5. The CDR3 consists of 15 residues. The germline CDR1 and CDR2 sequences are LNHNV and YYDKDF (reference sequence).

This clonotype was found many times. V and J are TRBV4-3 and TRBJ2-7; 9 bases are shared with TRBD1. Germline V gives CDR1 LGHNA, CDR2 YSLEER. Trimming at V came to 4 bases and at J to 3 bases, leaving 4 bases not matched to a gene. The CDR3 has 14 amino acids. The CDR3 loop is CASSRGQGRYEQYF. Here the CDR3 DNA reads TGCGCCAGCAGCCGTGGACAGGGGCGCTACGAGCAGTACTTC.

This clonotype came up many times. The chain joins TRBV7-2 to TRBJ2-7; weak D call: TRBD2 (5 bases). CDR3 length equals 16 residues. Germline CDR1 SGHTA, CDR2 FQGNSA. V gave up 2 bases and J gave up 0 bases, with 14 bases separating them. As DNA, the CDR3 is TGTGCCAGCAGCTTATCTTGGACTTCGAGCTCCTACGAGCAGTACTTC. It specifies CASSLSWTSSSYEQYF.

About this clonotype: A much larger clone lies a single base off, so this may be a read error. This chain connects TRBV9 to TRBJ2-5; D perhaps matches TRBD2 (5 bases). Germline V gene lookup returns CDR1 SGDLS and CDR2 YYNGEE. This CDR3 comprises 15 residues. CDR3 sequence (DNA): TGTGCCAGCGGCGTAGGATGGCGATCCCGGGGGACCCAGTACTTC. Translated, it gives CASGVGWRSRGTQYF.

The sample holds many counts of this clonotype. The rearrangement uses TRBV9 and TRBJ1-1, with 11 bases lining up with TRBD1. CDR1 is SGDLS, CDR2 YYNGEE, per germline. CDR3 length: 13 amino acids. Losses at the gene ends were 4 bases for V and 8 bases for J; bases not matched to a gene: 4. The CDR3 loop is CASSPRTGGEAFF. In DNA, the CDR3 is TGTGCCAGCAGCCCACGGACAGGGGGCGAAGCTTTCTTT.